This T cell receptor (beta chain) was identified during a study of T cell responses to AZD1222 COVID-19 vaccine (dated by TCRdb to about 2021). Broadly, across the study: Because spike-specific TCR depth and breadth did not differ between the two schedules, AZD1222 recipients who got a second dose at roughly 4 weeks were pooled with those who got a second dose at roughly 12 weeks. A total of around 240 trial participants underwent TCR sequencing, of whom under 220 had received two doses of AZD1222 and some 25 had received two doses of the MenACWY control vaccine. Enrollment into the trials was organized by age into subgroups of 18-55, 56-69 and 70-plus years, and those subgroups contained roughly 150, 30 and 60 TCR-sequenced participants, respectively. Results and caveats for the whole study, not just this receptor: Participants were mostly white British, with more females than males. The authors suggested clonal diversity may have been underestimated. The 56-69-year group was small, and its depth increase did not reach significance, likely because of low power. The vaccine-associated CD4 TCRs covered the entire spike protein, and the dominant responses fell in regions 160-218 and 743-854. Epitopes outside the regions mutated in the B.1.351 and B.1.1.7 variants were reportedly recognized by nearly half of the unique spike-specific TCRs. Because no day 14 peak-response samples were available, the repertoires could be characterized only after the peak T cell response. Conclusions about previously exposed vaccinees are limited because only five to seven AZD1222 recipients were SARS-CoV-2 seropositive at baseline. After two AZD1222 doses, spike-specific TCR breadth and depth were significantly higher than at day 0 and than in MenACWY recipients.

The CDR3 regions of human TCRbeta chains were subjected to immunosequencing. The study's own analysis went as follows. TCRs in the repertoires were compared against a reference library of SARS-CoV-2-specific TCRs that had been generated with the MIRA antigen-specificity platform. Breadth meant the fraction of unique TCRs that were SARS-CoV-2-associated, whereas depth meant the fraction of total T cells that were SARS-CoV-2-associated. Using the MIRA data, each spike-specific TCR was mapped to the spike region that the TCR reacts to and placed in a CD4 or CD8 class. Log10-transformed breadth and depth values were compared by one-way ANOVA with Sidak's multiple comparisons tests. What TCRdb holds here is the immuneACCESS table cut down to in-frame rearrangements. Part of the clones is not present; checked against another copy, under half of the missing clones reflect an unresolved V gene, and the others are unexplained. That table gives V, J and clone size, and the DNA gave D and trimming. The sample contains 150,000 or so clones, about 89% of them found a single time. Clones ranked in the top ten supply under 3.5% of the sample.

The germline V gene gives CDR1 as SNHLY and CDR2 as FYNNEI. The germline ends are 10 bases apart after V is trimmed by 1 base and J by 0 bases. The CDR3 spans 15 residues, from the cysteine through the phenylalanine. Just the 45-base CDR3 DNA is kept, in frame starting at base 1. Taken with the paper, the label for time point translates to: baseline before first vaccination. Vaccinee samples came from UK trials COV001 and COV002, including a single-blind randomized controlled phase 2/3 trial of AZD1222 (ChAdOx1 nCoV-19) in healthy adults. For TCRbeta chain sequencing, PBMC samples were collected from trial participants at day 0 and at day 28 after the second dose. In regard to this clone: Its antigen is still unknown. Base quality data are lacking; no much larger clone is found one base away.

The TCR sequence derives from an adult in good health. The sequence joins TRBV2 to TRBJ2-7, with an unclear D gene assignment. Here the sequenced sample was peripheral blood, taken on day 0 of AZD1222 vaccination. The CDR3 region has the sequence CASSEGALSSYEQYF. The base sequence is TGTGCCAGCAGTGAAGGGGCCCTTAGCTCCTACGAGCAGTACTTC.